This TCR beta chain emerged from a study of CXCR3-negative and CXCR3-positive naive CD8 T cells. Via 5' RACE with UMI labels, TRB cDNA libraries were prepared. TCRdb re-called the 5' RACE reads, yielding one record per CDR3 amino acid sequence without DNA. This listing includes about 6,900 distinct CDR3 sequences. CD45RO-CCR7+CD27+CD95- defined naive CD8+ T cells. The study, taken as a whole, reports: In CXCR3-positive naive cells, the TRB CDR3s were more hydrophobic than in CXCR3-negative naive cells. Naive subsets were similarly diverse, while memory CD8+ repertoires were much less diverse.

This CDR3 has 15 residues. About this clonotype: Its antigen is unknown.

The sequence was obtained from a human donor in good health. Some clones in this sample may be carry-over from other donors' samples. V usage is TRBV21-1 and J usage is TRBJ2-7; the D call from TCRdb, TRBD2, cannot be confirmed without DNA. TRBV21-1 is a pseudogene segment. Sequenced sample: naive CXCR3+ CD8+ T cells from blood. Documented subset: CD45RO-CCR7+CD27+CD95- naive CD8+ T cells expressing CXCR3 (TNR3+). CDR3 sequence reads: CASSKLAGNLYEQYF.